The 28 T cell receptor beta chains in this list originate from one sample, sequenced in a study of human T cells and chemical hapten exposure. As to time point: patch test 1, 2 weeks after DPC sensitization. The treatment was: therapeutic diphenylcyclopropenone sensitization with weekly scalp DPC. TCRdb re-derived calls from the RACE reads in MiXCR, one entry per CDR3 protein. Of around 76,000 distinct CDR3 sequences listed, approximately 12% are singletons. This specimen consisted of whole blood, obtained in connection with sensitization to the hapten diphenylcyclopropenone (DPC). The receptors here all came from a woman aged 60 to 75 with alopecia areata. Some clones in this sample may be carry-over from other donors' samples.

This clonotype was observed at least ten times. The DNA for the CDR3 is TGTGCCAGCAGCCGTAACTTTATCGGGACAGAATTATACAATGAGCAGTTCTTC. This sequence encodes CASSRNFIGTELYNEQFF. The chain uses TRBV7-9 and TRBJ2-1, with 7 bases lining up with TRBD1. CDR3 size: 18 residues. V shed 5 bases and J 4 bases; nucleotides not matched to a gene: 17. The germline CDR1 and CDR2 sequences are SEHNR and FQNEAQ (reference sequence).

The rearrangement links TRBV9 to TRBJ1-1; D gene uncertain. The germline gives CDR1 SGDLS, CDR2 YYNGEE. V was cut by 4 bases and J by 7 bases, with 11 bases left in between. This CDR3 contains 12 residues. CDR3 nucleotides: TGTGCCAGCAGCCCAGGCCGGGGTGAAGCTTTCTTT. Its translation: CASSPGRGEAFF.

This chain uses TRBV20-1 with TRBJ2-5; TRBD2 might be the D (5 bases). The V and J ends lost 3 bases and 1 base respectively, with 12 bases between them. Germline V CDR1 and CDR2: DFQATT, SNEGSKA (reference sequence). The CDR3 is 14 amino acids. The CDR3 is CSASGPAGQETQYF. The CDR3 bases are TGCAGTGCTAGTGGGCCTGCGGGCCAAGAGACCCAGTACTTC.

The chain links TRBV18 to TRBJ1-5; 7 nucleotides match TRBD1. Trimming removed 1 base from V and 1 base from J; junction bases left unmatched: 4. Germline V gene data show CDR1 as KGHSH and CDR2 as LQKENI. The CDR3 length is 16 residues. CDR3 region: CASSPQGARSNQPQHF. For the CDR3, the DNA is TGTGCCAGCTCACCACAGGGGGCCCGGAGCAATCAGCCCCAGCATTTT.

The gene calls are TRBV3-1 and TRBJ1-6; weak D call: TRBD1 (5 bases). Germline V CDR1 and CDR2: LGHDT, YNNKEL (reference sequence). The CDR3 has 14 residues. Trimming removed 4 bases at V and 5 bases at J, with 9 bases between. The CDR3 nucleotides read TGTGCCAGCAGCCTCCGGGGGGATAATTCACCCCTCCACTTT. The encoded protein is CASSLRGDNSPLHF.

This clonotype was observed a handful of times. The chain uses TRBV6-5 and TRBJ2-7, with D perhaps matching TRBD1 or TRBD2 (5 bases each). CDR3 length: 15 residues. Germline V lookup: CDR1 MNHEY, CDR2 SVGAGI. V gave up 4 bases and J gave up 3 bases, with 16 bases separating them. The CDR3: CASSLGRSPNYEQYF. CDR3 bases: TGTGCCAGCAGTTTGGGACGGAGCCCTAACTACGAGCAGTACTTC.

This clonotype was counted only a few times. The genes are TRBV5-1 and TRBJ1-1; D gene unclear. Trimming shortened V by 5 bases and J by 0 bases, and 11 bases separated the two germline ends. Germline CDR1 and CDR2: SGHRS and YFSETQ. The length of the CDR3 is 14 residues. The CDR3 protein is CASSLAELNTEAFF. As DNA, the CDR3 is TGCGCCAGCAGTCTGGCAGAACTGAACACTGAAGCTTTCTTT.

At least ten counts were recorded for this clonotype. The chain uses TRBV7-2 and TRBJ1-1, with no clear D. V was shortened by 2 bases and J by 10 bases, with 23 bases between the two germline ends. This CDR3 is built from 16 residues. CDR1 is SGHTA, CDR2 FQGNSA, per germline. The CDR3 DNA reads as TGTGCCAGCAGCTTATTATTAACTAGTAGGGTAAATGGAGCTTTCTTT. Translation: CASSLLLTSRVNGAFF.

The V and J genes are TRBV7-2 and TRBJ1-1; a weak D match, TRBD1 (6 bases). CDR3 length: 18 amino acids. Trimming took off 1 base at V and 1 base at J, with 19 bases between the two ends. Per the germline V gene, CDR1 is SGHTA and CDR2 is FQGNSA. The CDR3 sequence: CASSLGGLNRDTNTEAFF. Here the CDR3 DNA reads TGTGCCAGCAGCTTAGGCGGACTAAACCGGGACACGAACACTGAAGCTTTCTTT.

This clonotype has only one observation. This chain links TRBV18 with TRBJ2-5; a weak D match, TRBD2 (6 bases). The CDR3 is 17 residues long. Germline loops: CDR1 KGHSH, CDR2 LQKENI. Trimming took off 4 bases at V and 4 bases at J, with 22 bases between the two ends. As DNA, the CDR3 is TGTGCCAGCTCACGACGAATTTTGGACGGGACTGTAGAGACCCAGTACTTC. This encodes CASSRRILDGTVETQYF. The full variable domain, its missing parts supplied by reference TRBV18 and TRBJ2-5, is NAGVMQNPRHLVRRRGQEARLRCSPMKGHSHVYWYRQLPEEGLKFMVYLQKENIIDESGMPKERFSAEFPKEGPSILRIQQVVRGDSAAYFCASSRRILDGTVETQYFGPGTRLLVL.

The chain joins TRBV19 to TRBJ2-7; 9 bases are shared with TRBD1. The CDR3 sequence is 17 residues long. From germline, CDR1 is LNHDA and CDR2 SQIVND (reference sequence). Unmatched junction bases numbered 13, after V lost 4 bases and J lost 3 bases. CDR3 sequence (DNA): TGTGCCAGTAGTAATAACCTCCCCGGGACAGGGAACTACGAGCAGTACTTC. Protein product: CASSNNLPGTGNYEQYF.

This clonotype was recorded a few times. The rearrangement joins TRBV3-1 to TRBJ2-1; D ambiguous. CDR3 length equals 14 residues. V was pared by 4 bases and J by 0 bases, with 7 bases between. Germline values: CDR1 LGHDT, CDR2 YNNKEL (reference sequence). The CDR3 DNA reads TGTGCCAGCAGCCCCCTCAGCTCCTACAATGAGCAGTTCTTC. This translates into CASSPLSSYNEQFF.

There are many counts of this clonotype. The gene calls are TRBV13 and TRBJ1-1, with D uncertain. This CDR3 comprises 15 residues. Looked up from germline, CDR1 is PRHDT and CDR2 is FYEKMQ (reference sequence). V lost 5 bases and J lost 0, with 13 bases in between. CDR3 amino acids: CASSPRDSMNTEAFF. DNA of the CDR3: TGTGCCAGCAGCCCACGGGATTCCATGAACACTGAAGCTTTCTTT.

The chain joins TRBV27 to TRBJ2-3; 9 positions agree with TRBD2. V trimming: 7 bases; J trimming: 0 bases; junction bases outside the gene matches: 8. Germline CDR1 is MNHEY and CDR2 is SMNVEV (reference sequence). This CDR3 contains 16 residues. CDR3 nucleotide sequence: TGTGCCAGCAACCCAGCGGGGGGCAGAAGCACAGATACGCAGTATTTT. Translating gives CASNPAGGRSTDTQYF.

This sequence joins TRBV20-1 and TRBJ1-1, with D possibly being TRBD1 (5 bases). Per germline, CDR1 DFQATT and CDR2 SNEGSKA (reference sequence). Trimming pared 6 bases from V and 6 bases from J, leaving 17 bases between. This CDR3 contains 13 residues. For the CDR3, the DNA is TGCAGTGCCCAGGGAGAACAGAGGGCTGAAGCTTTCTTT. It encodes CSAQGEQRAEAFF.

The chain has TRBV6-1 and TRBJ1-4; D gene ambiguous. Germline lookup yields CDR1 MNHNS and CDR2 SASEGT. The V end lost 8 bases, the J end lost 7 bases, and 8 bases lay between the germline ends. This CDR3 is 11 amino acids long. CDR3 residues: CASAHGEKLFF. CDR3 in DNA: TGTGCCAGCGCCCATGGTGAAAAACTGTTTTTT.

V and J are TRBV11-2 and TRBJ2-7; D possibly matches TRBD1 or TRBD2 (5 bases each). CDR3 length: 14 amino acids. Germline-derived CDR1 and CDR2 are SGHAT and FQNNGV. Trimming took off 5 bases at V and 2 bases at J, with 13 bases between the two ends. The CDR3 reads CASSVRDGTYEQYF. The CDR3 DNA sequence: TGTGCCAGCAGCGTCCGGGACGGCACCTACGAGCAGTACTTC.

V and J are TRBV5-6 and TRBJ1-2; the match to TRBD1 covers 9 bases. J gave up 5 bases and V 3 bases, and 5 bases lay outside the gene matches. Germline assignment: CDR1 SGHDT and CDR2 YYEEEE. The CDR3 is made up of 14 amino acids. The CDR3 sequence: CASSYGTGIYGYTF. CDR3 nucleotide sequence: TGTGCCAGCAGCTACGGGACAGGGATATATGGCTACACCTTC.

This chain links TRBV24-1 with TRBJ1-5; 9 bases fit TRBD1. There are 16 residues in the CDR3. Trimming at V came to 2 bases and at J to 2 bases, leaving 3 bases not matched to a gene. Per the germline V gene, CDR1 is KGHDR and CDR2 is SFDVKD. CDR3 loop: CATSDSRTGGNQPQHF. CDR3 DNA: TGTGCCACCAGTGATTCCCGGACAGGGGGCAATCAGCCCCAGCATTTT.

This clonotype was seen ten or more times. The chain joins TRBV18 to TRBJ1-6; TRBD1 matches 9 bases. Trimming cost V 3 bases and J 7 bases; bases outside gene matches: 1. The CDR3 spans 14 residues. Germline CDR1 and CDR2: KGHSH and LQKENI. The CDR3 sequence is CASSPDRGNSPLHF. In DNA form, the CDR3 reads TGTGCCAGCTCACCCGACAGGGGGAATTCACCCCTCCACTTT.

This clonotype was seen a few times. This sequence joins TRBV4-1 and TRBJ1-2, with D maybe TRBD1 (6 bases). V was pared by 1 base and J by 4 bases, with 13 bases between. This CDR3 region has 15 residues. Germline V gene sequence: CDR1 MGHRA, CDR2 YSYEKL. CDR3 protein: CASSQVGTLRYGYTF. In DNA form, the CDR3 reads TGCGCCAGCAGCCAAGTAGGGACACTTCGCTATGGCTACACCTTC.

The table lists this clonotype with many counts. The chain recombines TRBV7-9 with TRBJ2-5; 9 bases are a match to TRBD1. V shed 7 bases and J 4 bases; nucleotides not matched to a gene: 4. The germline V gene has CDR1 SEHNR and CDR2 FQNEAQ (reference sequence). The CDR3 has 13 amino acids. The CDR3 reads CASTGQGLETQYF. CDR3 nucleotide sequence: TGTGCCAGCACCGGACAGGGGTTAGAGACCCAGTACTTC.

Only a few counts were recorded for this clonotype. This chain links TRBV29-1 with TRBJ1-1; unclear D gene. V was shortened by 4 bases and J by 2 bases, with 8 bases between the two germline ends. The CDR3 runs to 12 residues. In germline, CDR1 is SQVTM, CDR2 ANQGSEA. The CDR3 region is CSVGNTNTEAFF. The DNA of the CDR3 is TGCAGCGTTGGTAATACAAACACTGAAGCTTTCTTT. The complete variable domain, with remaining parts taken from reference TRBV29-1 and TRBJ1-1, reads SAVISQKPSRDICQRGTSLTIQCQVDSQVTMMFWYRQQPGQSLTLIATANQGSEATYESGFVIDKFPISRPNLTFSTLTVSNMSPEDSSIYLCSVGNTNTEAFFGQGTRLTVV.

The chain has TRBV20-1 and TRBJ1-1, with D possibly matching TRBD1 (6 bases). Germline V gene data show CDR1 as DFQATT and CDR2 as SNEGSKA (reference sequence). The CDR3 extends over 13 amino acids. The V end was cut by 5 bases, the J end by 0 bases, with 10 bases between. The CDR3 spells CSAVRDMNTEAFF. DNA for the CDR3: TGCAGTGCTGTCCGGGACATGAACACTGAAGCTTTCTTT.

To note about this clonotype: This may stem from a read error, because a much larger clone lies one nucleotide away. This chain connects TRBV4-1 to TRBJ2-7; no clear D gene. Germline V gene data show CDR1 as MGHRA and CDR2 as YSYEKL. The CDR3 totals 15 residues. This chain's CDR3 is CASSQGRRLSYEQCF. Here the CDR3 DNA reads TGCGCCAGCAGCCAAGGACGGCGCCTCTCCTACGAGCAGTGCTTC.

This clonotype was counted ten times or more. As DNA, the CDR3 is TGTGCCAGCAGCCTGGCTCGGGACGAGCAGTACTTC. Protein sequence: CASSLARDEQYF. The chain is built from TRBV7-9 and TRBJ2-7, with D unresolved. CDR3 size: 12 residues. Germline V gene sequence: CDR1 SEHNR, CDR2 FQNEAQ (reference sequence). V lost 5 bases and J 5 bases, leaving 10 bases between the germline ends. The full variable domain, in which reference TRBV7-9 and TRBJ2-7 provide the parts outside the CDR3, is DTGVSQNPRHKITKRGQNVTFRCDPISEHNRLYWYRQTLGQGPEFLTYFQNEAQLEKSRLLSDRFSAERPKGSFSTLEIQRTEQGDSAMYLCASSLARDEQYFGPGTRLTVT.

This clonotype was seen a handful of times. The rearrangement links TRBV6-5 to TRBJ2-3; D is possibly TRBD2 (5 bases). CDR3 length: 12 residues. The germline CDR1 and CDR2 sequences are MNHEY and SVGAGI. Trimming removed 4 bases from V and 6 bases from J, with 8 bases in between. The CDR3 coding sequence is TGTGCCAGCAGTTCCCGCGGGGATACGCAGTATTTT. This gives the protein CASSSRGDTQYF.

This clonotype was seen only a few times. This rearrangement joins TRBV6-6 to TRBJ1-5, with 8 bases identical to TRBD1. The V segment lost 7 bases and the J segment 7 bases; nucleotides outside the gene matches: 12. Looked up from germline, CDR1 is MNHNY and CDR2 is SVGAGI (reference sequence). The CDR3 has 15 amino acids. CDR3 sequence: CASTHSGGRGQPQHF. CDR3 coding DNA: TGTGCCAGCACCCACTCAGGGGGCCGTGGGCAGCCCCAGCATTTT.